A single sample gave rise to the 6 T cell receptor beta chains below, sequenced in a study of multiple sclerosis patients with progressive multifocal leukoencephalopathy. Time point indicated: time of PML onset. Profiled with immunoSEQ multiplex PCR; TCRdb holds only in-frame clones, not every one. The table lists 25,000 to 35,000 clones, about 87% of them singletons. The sequencing here drew on PBMCs, taken from a patient treated with natalizumab. These receptors were taken from a woman between 40 and 55 years old with progressive multifocal leukoencephalopathy.

A remark on this clone: At one boundary the junction diverges from the germline segment, which might be a read error. The rearrangement links TRBV28 to TRBJ2-7, with D perhaps TRBD2 (5 bases). Germline CDR1 and CDR2: MDHEN and SYDVKM. CDR3 length: 11 residues. DNA of the CDR3: TGTGCCAGCAGTTTAACCCAGGACTGGTCCTTC. Amino acid sequence: CASSLTQDWSF.

The chain has TRBV28 and TRBJ1-1, with 7 bases lining up with TRBD1. Looked up from germline, CDR1 is MDHEN and CDR2 is SYDVKM. V was clipped by 6 bases and J by 1 base; unmatched bases: 11. This CDR3 has 16 amino acids. DNA of the CDR3: TGTGCCAGCAGGTCATATAACAGGGGTTCGAACACTGAAGCTTTCTTT. It encodes CASRSYNRGSNTEAFF. The full variable domain, in which reference TRBV28 and TRBJ1-1 provide the parts outside the CDR3, is DVKVTQSSRYLVKRTGEKVFLECVQDMDHENMFWYRQDPGLGLRLIYFSYDVKMKEKGDIPEGYSVSREKKERFSLILESASTNQTSMYLCASRSYNRGSNTEAFFGQGTRLTVV.

This chain links TRBV7-2 with TRBJ2-3; D could derive from TRBD1 or TRBD2 (6 bases each). Germline V gene sequence: CDR1 SGHTA, CDR2 FQGNSA. The V end was cut by 2 bases, the J end by 2 bases, with 14 bases between. CDR3 length: 16 residues. For the CDR3, the DNA is TGTGCCAGCAGCTTAATAACGGGGGCCAACACAGATACGCAGTATTTT. It specifies CASSLITGANTDTQYF.

The chain recombines TRBV6-5 with TRBJ1-2, with D perhaps matching TRBD1 (6 bases). This CDR3 contains 14 residues. Germline V CDR1 and CDR2: MNHEY, SVGAGI. The ends were cut back, 6 bases at V and 5 bases at J, with 16 bases in the middle. CDR3 sequence reads: CASRSPSTGYGYTF. DNA for the CDR3: TGTGCCAGCAGGAGCCCGAGCACAGGGTATGGCTACACCTTC.

The J gene is TRBJ1-4, the V gene TRBV4-3; D is possibly TRBD1 (5 bases). This CDR3 has 16 residues. Germline assignment: CDR1 LGHNA and CDR2 YSLEER. V was pared by 3 bases and J by 5 bases, with 16 bases between. CDR3 amino acids: CASSHVPGRRNEKLFF. The DNA of the CDR3 is TGCGCCAGCAGCCACGTGCCGGGACGGCGAAATGAAAAACTGTTTTTT.

The genes are TRBV29-1 and TRBJ2-7, with 10 positions matching TRBD2. The CDR3 has 12 amino acids. Trimming removed 7 bases from V and 6 bases from J; junction bases left unmatched: 6. The germline CDR1 and CDR2 sequences are SQVTM and ANQGSEA. CDR3: CSASGRATEQYF. CDR3 nucleotide sequence: TGCAGCGCAAGCGGGAGGGCCACCGAGCAGTACTTC.